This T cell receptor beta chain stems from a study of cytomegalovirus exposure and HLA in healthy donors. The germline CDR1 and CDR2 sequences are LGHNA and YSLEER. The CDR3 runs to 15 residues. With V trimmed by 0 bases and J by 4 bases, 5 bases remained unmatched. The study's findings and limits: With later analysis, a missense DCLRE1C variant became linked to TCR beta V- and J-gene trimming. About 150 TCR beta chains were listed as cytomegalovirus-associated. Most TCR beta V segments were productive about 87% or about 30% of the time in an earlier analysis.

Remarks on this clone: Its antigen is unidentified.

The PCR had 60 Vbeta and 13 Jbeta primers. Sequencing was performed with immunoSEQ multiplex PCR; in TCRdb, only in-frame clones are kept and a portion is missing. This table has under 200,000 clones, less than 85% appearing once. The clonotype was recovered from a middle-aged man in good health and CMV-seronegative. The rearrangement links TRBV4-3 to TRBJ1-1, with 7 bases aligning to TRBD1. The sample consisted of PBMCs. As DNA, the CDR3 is TGCGCCAGCAGCCAAGATCAGGGGGTAGGCACTGAAGCTTTCTTT. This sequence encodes CASSQDQGVGTEAFF.